This T cell receptor beta chain was profiled in a study of blood T cell repertoires in COVID-19. V shed 2 bases and J 3 bases; nucleotides not matched to a gene: 8. This CDR3 has 15 amino acids. CDR1 is SGHRS, CDR2 YFSETQ, per germline. Profiled with immunoSEQ multiplex PCR; TCRdb holds only in-frame clones, not every one. The repertoire holds a few hundred thousand clones, 89% seen once, with roughly 2.3% in the top ten. J is TRBJ2-7 and V is TRBV5-1; TRBD1 aligns across 7 bases. The sample taken for sequencing was peripheral blood. The receptor's source is a middle-aged man with acute or convalescent COVID-19. This chain's CDR3 is CASSFAPSGGYEQYF. The CDR3, as DNA: TGCGCCAGCAGCTTCGCGCCATCAGGGGGCTACGAGCAGTACTTC.